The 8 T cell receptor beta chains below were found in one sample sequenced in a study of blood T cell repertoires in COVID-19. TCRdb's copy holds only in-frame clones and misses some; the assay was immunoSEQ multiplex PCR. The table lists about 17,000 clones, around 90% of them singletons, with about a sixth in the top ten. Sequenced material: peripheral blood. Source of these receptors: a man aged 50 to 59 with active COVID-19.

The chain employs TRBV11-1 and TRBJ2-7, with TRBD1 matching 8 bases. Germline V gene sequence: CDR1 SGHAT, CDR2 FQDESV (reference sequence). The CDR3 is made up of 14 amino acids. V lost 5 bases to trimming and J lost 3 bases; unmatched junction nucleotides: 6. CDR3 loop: CASSPRTGNYEQYF. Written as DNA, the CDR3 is TGTGCCAGCAGCCCTAGGACAGGGAACTACGAGCAGTACTTC.

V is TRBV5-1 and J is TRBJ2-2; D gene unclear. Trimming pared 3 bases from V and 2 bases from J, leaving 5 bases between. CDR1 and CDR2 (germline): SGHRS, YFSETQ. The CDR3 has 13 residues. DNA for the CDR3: TGCGCCAGCAGCTCAGGAAACACCGGGGAGCTGTTTTTT. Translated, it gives CASSSGNTGELFF.

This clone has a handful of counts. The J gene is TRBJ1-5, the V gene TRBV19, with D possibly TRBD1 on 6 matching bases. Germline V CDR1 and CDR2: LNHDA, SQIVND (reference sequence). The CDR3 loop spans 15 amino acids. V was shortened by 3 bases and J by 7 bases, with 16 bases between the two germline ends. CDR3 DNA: TGTGCCAGTAGTATTTCGGCACAGGGCAGCCAGCCCCAGCATTTT. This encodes CASSISAQGSQPQHF.

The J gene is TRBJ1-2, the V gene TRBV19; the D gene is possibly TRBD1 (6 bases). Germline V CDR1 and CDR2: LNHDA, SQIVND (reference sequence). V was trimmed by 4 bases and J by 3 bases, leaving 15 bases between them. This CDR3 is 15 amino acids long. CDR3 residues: CASSTPPKGDYGYTF. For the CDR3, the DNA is TGTGCCAGTAGTACCCCGCCTAAGGGGGACTATGGCTACACCTTC. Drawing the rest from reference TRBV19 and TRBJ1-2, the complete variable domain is DGGITQSPKYLFRKEGQNVTLSCEQNLNHDAMYWYRQDPGQGLRLIYYSQIVNDFQKGDIAEGYSVSREKKESFPLTVTSAQKNPTAFYLCASSTPPKGDYGYTFGSGTRLTVV.

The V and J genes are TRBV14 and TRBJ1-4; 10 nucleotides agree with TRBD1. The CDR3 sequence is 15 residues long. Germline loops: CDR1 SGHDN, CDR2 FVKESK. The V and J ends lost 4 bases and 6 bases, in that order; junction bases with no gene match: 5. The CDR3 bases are TGTGCCAGCAGCCCTCGAGGGACAGGGGATGAAAAACTGTTTTTT. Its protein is CASSPRGTGDEKLFF.

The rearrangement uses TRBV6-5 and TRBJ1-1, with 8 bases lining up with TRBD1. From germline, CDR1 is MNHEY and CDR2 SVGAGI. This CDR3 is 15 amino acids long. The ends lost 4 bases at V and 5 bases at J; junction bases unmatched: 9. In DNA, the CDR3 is TGTGCCAGCAGTTCCGGCACAGGGGGTCGGACTGAAGCTTTCTTT. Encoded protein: CASSSGTGGRTEAFF.

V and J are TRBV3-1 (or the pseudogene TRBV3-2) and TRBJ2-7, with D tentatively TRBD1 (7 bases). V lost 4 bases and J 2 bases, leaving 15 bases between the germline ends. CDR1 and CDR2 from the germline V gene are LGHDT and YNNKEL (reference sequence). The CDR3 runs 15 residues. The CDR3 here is CASSRQGGGTYEQYF. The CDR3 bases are TGTGCCAGCAGCCGACAGGGTGGAGGGACCTACGAGCAGTACTTC.

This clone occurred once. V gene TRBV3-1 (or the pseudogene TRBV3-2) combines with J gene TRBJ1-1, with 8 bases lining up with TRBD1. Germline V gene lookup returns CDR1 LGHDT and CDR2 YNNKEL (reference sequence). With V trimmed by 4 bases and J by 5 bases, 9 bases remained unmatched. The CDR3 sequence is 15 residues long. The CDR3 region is CASSLRDRQWTEAFF. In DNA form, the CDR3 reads TGTGCCAGCAGCCTCCGGGACAGGCAGTGGACTGAAGCTTTCTTT.